This T cell receptor (beta chain) comes out of a study of T cells in Graves' hyperthyroidism and ophthalmopathy. Study summary: Peripheral blood was taken when the disease was first diagnosed, before any treatment began. Whole-study findings and limits: A 13 V-J model separated ophthalmopathy from stable hyperthyroidism.

Uncontrolled infection, other autoimmune disease, pregnancy or lactation disqualified patients from enrolment. Diagnoses were established using clinical symptoms, serum thyroxine and TRAb, thyroid ultrasound and orbital computed tomography. The CDR3 consists of 19 residues. The V gene lost 5 bases and the J gene lost 0 bases, with 20 bases spanning the gap. Authors of the study amplified TCR beta CDR3 regions from RNA transcripts. Carried out on the TCR CDR3, a first-round RT-PCR used the HTBI primer set. TCRdb processed the multiplex PCR reads anew with MiXCR; each CDR3 protein has one entry. Among 550,000 to 650,000 distinct CDR3 sequences listed, about 15% were seen once. Regarding this clonotype: Its antigen is as yet unknown.

The sample was blood. This receptor was identified in a woman aged 25 to 45 with Graves' hyperthyroidism that later progressed to Graves' ophthalmopathy. This sequence joins TRBV12-3 or TRBV12-4 and TRBJ2-6; tentative D call: TRBD2 (6 bases). CDR3 nucleotides: TGTGCCAGCAGTCCGGGACTTCCCCCTGGGGACTCTGGGGCCAACGTCCTGACTTTC. Translating it yields CASSPGLPPGDSGANVLTF.